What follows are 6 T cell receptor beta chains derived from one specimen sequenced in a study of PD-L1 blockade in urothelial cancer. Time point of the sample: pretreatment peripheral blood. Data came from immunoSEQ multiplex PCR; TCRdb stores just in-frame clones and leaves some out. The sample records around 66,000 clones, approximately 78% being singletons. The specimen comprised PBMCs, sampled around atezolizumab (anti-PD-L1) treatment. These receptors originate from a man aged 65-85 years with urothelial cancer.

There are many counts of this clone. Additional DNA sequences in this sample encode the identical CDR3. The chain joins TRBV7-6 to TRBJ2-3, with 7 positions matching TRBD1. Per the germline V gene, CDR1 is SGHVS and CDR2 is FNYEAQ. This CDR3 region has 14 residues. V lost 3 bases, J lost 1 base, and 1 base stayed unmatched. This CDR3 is CASSFGQGTDTQYF. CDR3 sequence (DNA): TGTGCCAGCAGCTTTGGACAGGGCACAGATACGCAGTATTTT.

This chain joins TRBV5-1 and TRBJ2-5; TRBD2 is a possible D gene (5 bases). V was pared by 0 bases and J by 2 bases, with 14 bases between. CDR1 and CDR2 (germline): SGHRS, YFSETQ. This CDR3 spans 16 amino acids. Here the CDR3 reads CASSLAGVQVQETQYF. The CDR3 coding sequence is TGCGCCAGCAGCTTGGCCGGGGTGCAGGTTCAAGAGACCCAGTACTTC. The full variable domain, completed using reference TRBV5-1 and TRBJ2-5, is KAGVTQTPRYLIKTRGQQVTLSCSPISGHRSVSWYQQTPGQGLQFLFEYFSETQRNKGNFPGRFSGRQFSNSRSEMNVSTLELGDSALYLCASSLAGVQVQETQYFGPGTRLLVL.

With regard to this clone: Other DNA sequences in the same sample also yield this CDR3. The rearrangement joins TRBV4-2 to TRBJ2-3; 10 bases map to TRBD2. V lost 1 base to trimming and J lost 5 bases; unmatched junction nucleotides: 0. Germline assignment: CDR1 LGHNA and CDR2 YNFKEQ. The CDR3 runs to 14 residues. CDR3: CASSQGLAGDTQYF. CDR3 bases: TGTGCCAGCAGCCAAGGACTAGCGGGAGATACGCAGTATTTT.

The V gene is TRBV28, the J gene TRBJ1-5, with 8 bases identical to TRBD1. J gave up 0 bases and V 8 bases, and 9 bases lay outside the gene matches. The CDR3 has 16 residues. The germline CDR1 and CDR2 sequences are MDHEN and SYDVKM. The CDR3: CASSGQGIYSNQPQHF. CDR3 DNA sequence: TGTGCCAGCTCCGGACAGGGAATTTATAGCAATCAGCCCCAGCATTTT.

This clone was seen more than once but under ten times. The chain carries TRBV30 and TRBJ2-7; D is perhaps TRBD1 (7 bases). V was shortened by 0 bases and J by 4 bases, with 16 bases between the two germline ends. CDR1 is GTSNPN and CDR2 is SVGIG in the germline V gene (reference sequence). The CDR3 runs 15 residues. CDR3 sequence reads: CAWSVWQGGQYEQYF. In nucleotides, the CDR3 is TGTGCCTGGAGTGTATGGCAGGGGGGCCAGTACGAGCAGTACTTC.

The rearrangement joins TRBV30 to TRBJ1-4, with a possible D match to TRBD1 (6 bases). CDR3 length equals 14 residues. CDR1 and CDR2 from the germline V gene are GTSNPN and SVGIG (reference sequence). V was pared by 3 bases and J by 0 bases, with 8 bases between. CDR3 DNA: TGTGCCTGGAGACACAGGGCAACTAATGAAAAACTGTTTTTT. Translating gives CAWRHRATNEKLFF. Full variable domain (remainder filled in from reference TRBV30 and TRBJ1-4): SQTIHQWPATLVQPVGSPLSLECTVEGTSNPNLYWYRQAAGRGLQLLFYSVGIGQISSEVPQNLSASRPQDRQFILSSKKLLLSDSGFYLCAWRHRATNEKLFFGSGTQLSVL.